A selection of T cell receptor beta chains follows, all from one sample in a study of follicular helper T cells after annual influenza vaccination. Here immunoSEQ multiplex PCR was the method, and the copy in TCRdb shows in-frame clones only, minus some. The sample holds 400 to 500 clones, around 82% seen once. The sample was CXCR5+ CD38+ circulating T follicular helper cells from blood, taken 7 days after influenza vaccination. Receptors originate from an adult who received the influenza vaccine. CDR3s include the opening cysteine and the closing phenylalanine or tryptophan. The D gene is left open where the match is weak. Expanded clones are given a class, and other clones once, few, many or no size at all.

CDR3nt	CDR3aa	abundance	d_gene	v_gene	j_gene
TGTGCCAGCAGCTTAGACAGATACGAGCAGTACTTC	CASSLDRYEQYF	once	-	TRBV11-2	TRBJ2-7
TGTGCCAGCAGTGGGTCGTATGGCTACACCTTC	CASSGSYGYTF	few	-	TRBV6-1	TRBJ1-2
TGTGCCAGCAGTGAGACCCTAGCCAAAAACATTCAGTACTTC	CASSETLAKNIQYF	-	-	TRBV28	TRBJ2-4
TGTGCCAGCAGCTTAGCAAAGGACAGTAACTATGGCTACACCTTC	CASSLAKDSNYGYTF	-	-	TRBV7-9	TRBJ1-2
TGTGCCAGCAGCTTAGTAACTGGGTATGGCTACACCTTC	CASSLVTGYGYTF	-	-	TRBV7-2	TRBJ1-2
TGTGCCAGTAGTATTGAGGGGGCGACTGGATCTCTTACTGGGGCCAACGTCCTGACTTTC	CASSIEGATGSLTGANVLTF	-	TRBD1	TRBV19	TRBJ2-6
TGTGCCAGCAGCTTGGACAGGGGCACCGGGGAGCTGTTTTTT	CASSLDRGTGELFF	few	TRBD1	TRBV5-8	TRBJ2-2
TGCAGCGTTGTCGTAGCTAGTCCCTACGAGCAGTACTTC	CSVVVASPYEQYF	once	-	TRBV29-1	TRBJ2-7
TGTGCCAGCAGTTTTCTTTCGGCCACAGGGGGGGGGCAGTACTTC	CASSFLSATGGGQYF	-	-	TRBV28	TRBJ2-7
TGTGCCAGCAGTTTGACAGGGGTGAACATTCAGTACTTC	CASSLTGVNIQYF	-	TRBD1	TRBV6-1	TRBJ2-4
TGCGCCAGCAGTCCGGTCGCTAGCGGGACCAATGAGCAGTTCTTC	CASSPVASGTNEQFF	-	TRBD2	TRBV5-1	TRBJ2-1
TGCGCCAGCAGCCAATCGACTAGCGGGAGCGAGACCCAGTACTTC	CASSQSTSGSETQYF	-	TRBD2	TRBV4-3	TRBJ2-5
TGTGCCAGGGGGGACACCTCCTACGAGCAGTACTTC	CARGDTSYEQYF	-	-	TRBV6-4	TRBJ2-7
TGCAGCGTGGAAGGAAGAGGCGGGGGGAACACCGGGGAGCTGTTTTTT	CSVEGRGGGNTGELFF	-	TRBD2	TRBV29-1	TRBJ2-2
TGTGCCTGGAGTAGGGGGCAGACAAATAGCAATCAGCCCCAGCATTTT	CAWSRGQTNSNQPQHF	once	TRBD1	TRBV30	TRBJ1-5
TGTGCCAGCAGTTTACAGGGGGTGAACACTGAAGCTTTCTTT	CASSLQGVNTEAFF	-	TRBD1	TRBV7-2	TRBJ1-1
TGTGCCAGCAGCTTAGCCTCGGGGAAATCGGAGACCCAGTACTTC	CASSLASGKSETQYF	-	-	TRBV11-3	TRBJ2-5